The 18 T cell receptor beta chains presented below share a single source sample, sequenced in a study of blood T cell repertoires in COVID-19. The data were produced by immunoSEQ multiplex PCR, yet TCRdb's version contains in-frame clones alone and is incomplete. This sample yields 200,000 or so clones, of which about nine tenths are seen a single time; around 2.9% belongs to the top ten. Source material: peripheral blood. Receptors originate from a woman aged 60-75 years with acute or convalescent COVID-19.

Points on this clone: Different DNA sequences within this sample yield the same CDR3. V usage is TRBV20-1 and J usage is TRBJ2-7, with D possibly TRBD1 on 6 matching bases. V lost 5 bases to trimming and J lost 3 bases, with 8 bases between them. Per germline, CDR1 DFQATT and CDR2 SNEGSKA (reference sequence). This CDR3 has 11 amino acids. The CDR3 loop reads CSALDSYEQYF. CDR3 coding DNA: TGCAGTGCTTTGGACAGCTACGAGCAGTACTTC.

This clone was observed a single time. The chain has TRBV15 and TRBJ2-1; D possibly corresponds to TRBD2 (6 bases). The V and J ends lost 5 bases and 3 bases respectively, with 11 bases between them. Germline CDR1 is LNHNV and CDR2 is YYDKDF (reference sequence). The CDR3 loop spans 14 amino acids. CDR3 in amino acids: CATSPRTNYNEQFF. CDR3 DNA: TGTGCCACCAGCCCCCGGACTAACTACAATGAGCAGTTCTTC.

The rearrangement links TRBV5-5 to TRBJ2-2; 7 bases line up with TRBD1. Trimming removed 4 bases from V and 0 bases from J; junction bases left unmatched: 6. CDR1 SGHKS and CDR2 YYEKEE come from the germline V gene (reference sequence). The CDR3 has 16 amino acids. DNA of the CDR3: TGTGCCAGCAGCGTCGGACAGGCCTCGAACACCGGGGAGCTGTTTTTT. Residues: CASSVGQASNTGELFF.

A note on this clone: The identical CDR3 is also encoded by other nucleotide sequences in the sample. The CDR3 is CASSLGGGSGNTIYF. The CDR3 nucleotides are TGTGCCAGCAGCTTAGGGGGGGGCTCTGGAAACACCATATATTTT. The chain has TRBV7-2 and TRBJ1-3; maybe TRBD1 (5 bases). V shed 1 base and J shed 0 bases, with 7 bases lying between them. The CDR3 runs to 15 residues. Germline CDR1 is SGHTA and CDR2 is FQGNSA.

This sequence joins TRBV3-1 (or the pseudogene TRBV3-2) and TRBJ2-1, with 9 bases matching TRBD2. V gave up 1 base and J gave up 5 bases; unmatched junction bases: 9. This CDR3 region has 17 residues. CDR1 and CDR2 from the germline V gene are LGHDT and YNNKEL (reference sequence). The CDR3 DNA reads TGTGCCAGCAGCCAAGTAAAAGTCCTAGCGGGGCACAATGAGCAGTTCTTC. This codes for CASSQVKVLAGHNEQFF.

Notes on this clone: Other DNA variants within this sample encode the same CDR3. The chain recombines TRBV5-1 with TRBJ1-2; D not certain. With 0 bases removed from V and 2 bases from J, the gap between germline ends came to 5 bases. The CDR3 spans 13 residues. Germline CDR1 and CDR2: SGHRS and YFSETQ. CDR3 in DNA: TGCGCCAGCAGCTTGGCAGGAAACTATGGCTACACCTTC. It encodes CASSLAGNYGYTF.

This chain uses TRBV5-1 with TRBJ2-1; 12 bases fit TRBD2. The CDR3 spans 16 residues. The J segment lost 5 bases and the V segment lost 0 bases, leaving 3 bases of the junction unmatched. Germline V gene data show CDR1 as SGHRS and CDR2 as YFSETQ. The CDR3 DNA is TGCGCCAGCAGCTTGGTCCTAGCGGGGGGGAACAATGAGCAGTTCTTC. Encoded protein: CASSLVLAGGNNEQFF.

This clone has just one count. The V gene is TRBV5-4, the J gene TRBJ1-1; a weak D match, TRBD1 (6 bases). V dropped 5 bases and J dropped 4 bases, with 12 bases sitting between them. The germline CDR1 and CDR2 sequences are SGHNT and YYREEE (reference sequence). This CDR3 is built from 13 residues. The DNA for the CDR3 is TGTGCCAGCAGATCGACAGGAATCACTGAAGCTTTCTTT. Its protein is CASRSTGITEAFF.

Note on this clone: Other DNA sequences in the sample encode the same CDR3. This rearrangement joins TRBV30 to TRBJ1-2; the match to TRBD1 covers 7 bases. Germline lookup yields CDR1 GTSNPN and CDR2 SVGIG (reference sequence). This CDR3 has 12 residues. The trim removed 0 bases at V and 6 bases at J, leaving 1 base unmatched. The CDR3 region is CAWSVQGDGYTF. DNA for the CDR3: TGTGCCTGGAGTGTCCAGGGGGATGGCTACACCTTC. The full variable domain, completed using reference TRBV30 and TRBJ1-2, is SQTIHQWPATLVQPVGSPLSLECTVEGTSNPNLYWYRQAAGRGLQLLFYSVGIGQISSEVPQNLSASRPQDRQFILSSKKLLLSDSGFYLCAWSVQGDGYTFGSGTRLTVV.

CDR3 region: CASRAPGGLAYGYTF. In nucleotides, the CDR3 is TGTGCCAGCAGGGCCCCCGGAGGGCTAGCCTATGGCTACACCTTC. The chain recombines TRBV6-5 with TRBJ1-2; unclear D gene. Germline V gives CDR1 MNHEY, CDR2 SVGAGI. Trimming took off 6 bases at V and 4 bases at J, with 18 bases between the two ends. This CDR3 contains 15 residues.

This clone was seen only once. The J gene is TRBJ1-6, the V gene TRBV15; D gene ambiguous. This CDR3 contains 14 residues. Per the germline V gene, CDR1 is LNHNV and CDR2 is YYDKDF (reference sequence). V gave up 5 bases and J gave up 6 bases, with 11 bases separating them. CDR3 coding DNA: TGTGCCACCAGCTTCAGACTGAGTAATTCACCCCTCCACTTT. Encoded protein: CATSFRLSNSPLHF.

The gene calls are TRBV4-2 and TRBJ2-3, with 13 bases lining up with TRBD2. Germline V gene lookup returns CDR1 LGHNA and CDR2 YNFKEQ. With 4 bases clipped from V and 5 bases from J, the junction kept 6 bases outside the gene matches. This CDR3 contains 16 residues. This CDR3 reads CASSPRLAGGRDTQYF. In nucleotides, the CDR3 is TGTGCCAGCAGCCCAAGACTAGCGGGAGGTCGAGATACGCAGTATTTT.

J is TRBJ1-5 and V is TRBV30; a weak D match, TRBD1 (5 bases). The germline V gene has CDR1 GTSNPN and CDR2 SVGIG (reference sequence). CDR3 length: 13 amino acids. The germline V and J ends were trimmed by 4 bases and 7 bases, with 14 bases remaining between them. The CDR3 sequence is CAWNEREGQPQHF. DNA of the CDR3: TGTGCCTGGAACGAAAGGGAGGGGCAGCCCCAGCATTTT.

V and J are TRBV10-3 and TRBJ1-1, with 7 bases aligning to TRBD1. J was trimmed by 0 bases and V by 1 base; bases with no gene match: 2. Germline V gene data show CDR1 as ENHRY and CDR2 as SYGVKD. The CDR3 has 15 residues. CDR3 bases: TGTGCCATCAGTGAGTTAGGGACAGTGAACACTGAAGCTTTCTTT. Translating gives CAISELGTVNTEAFF.

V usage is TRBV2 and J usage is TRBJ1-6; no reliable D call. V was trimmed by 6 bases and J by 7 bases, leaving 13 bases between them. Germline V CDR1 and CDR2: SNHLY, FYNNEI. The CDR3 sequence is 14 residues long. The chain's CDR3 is CASSGGRENSPLHF. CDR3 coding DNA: TGTGCCAGCAGCGGAGGACGGGAGAATTCACCCCTCCACTTT.

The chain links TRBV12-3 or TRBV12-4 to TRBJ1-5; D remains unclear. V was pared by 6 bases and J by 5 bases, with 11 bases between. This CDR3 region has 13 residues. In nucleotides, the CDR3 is TGTGCCAGCAGAGTTAGCGGGGATCAGCCCCAGCATTTT. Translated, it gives CASRVSGDQPQHF.

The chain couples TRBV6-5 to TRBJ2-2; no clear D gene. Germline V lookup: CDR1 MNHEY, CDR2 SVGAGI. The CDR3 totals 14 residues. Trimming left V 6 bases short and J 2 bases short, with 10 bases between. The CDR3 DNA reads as TGTGCCAGCAGGCTTAACTCAAACACCGGGGAGCTGTTTTTT. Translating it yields CASRLNSNTGELFF.

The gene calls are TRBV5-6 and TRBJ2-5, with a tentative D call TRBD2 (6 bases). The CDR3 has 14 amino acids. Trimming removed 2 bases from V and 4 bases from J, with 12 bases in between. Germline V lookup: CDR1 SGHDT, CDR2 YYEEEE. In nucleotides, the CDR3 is TGTGCCAGCAGCTTTCAAGGGACTGGAGAGACCCAGTACTTC. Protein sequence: CASSFQGTGETQYF.